This TCR beta chain was sequenced during a study of cytomegalovirus exposure and HLA in healthy donors. Findings and caveats of the study: The authors assumed roughly uniform sequencing depth across donors for presence/absence analyses. In vitro checks showed that a few CMV-associated chains really do target CMV antigens. Highly shared sequence variants in one cluster were likely a sequencing artifact.

As to this clone: The antigen is not known.

Primers included in the PCR were 60 Vbeta and 13 Jbeta primers. Method: immunoSEQ multiplex PCR; TCRdb's copy keeps in-frame clones and lacks some. The table records tens of thousands of clones, about 80% of them present only once. Sequenced input: PBMCs. The TCR comes from a man over 45 in good health and CMV-seronegative.

This CDR3 reads CASSLDVAGSRESLNIQYF. The CDR3 DNA follows: TGTGCCAGCAGCTTAGACGTAGCGGGGAGCCGAGAGTCTTTAAACATTCAGTACTTC. The chain carries TRBV7-9 and TRBJ2-4; 8 bases map to TRBD2. The CDR3 is made up of 19 amino acids. J was trimmed by 6 bases and V by 1 base; bases with no gene match: 17. Germline values: CDR1 SEHNR, CDR2 FQNEAQ (reference sequence). The full variable domain, with the rest looked up from reference TRBV7-9 and TRBJ2-4, is DTGVSQNPRHKITKRGQNVTFRCDPISEHNRLYWYRQTLGQGPEFLTYFQNEAQLEKSRLLSDRFSAERPKGSFSTLEIQRTEQGDSAMYLCASSLDVAGSRESLNIQYFGAGTRLSVL.